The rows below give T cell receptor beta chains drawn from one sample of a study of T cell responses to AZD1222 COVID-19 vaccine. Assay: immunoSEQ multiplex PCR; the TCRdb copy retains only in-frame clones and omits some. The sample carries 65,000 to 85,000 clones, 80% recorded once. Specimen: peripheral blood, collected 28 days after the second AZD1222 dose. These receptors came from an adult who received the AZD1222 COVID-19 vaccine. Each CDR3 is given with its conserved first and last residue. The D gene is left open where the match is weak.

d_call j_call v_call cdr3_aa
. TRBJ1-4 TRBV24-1 CATSDGSAGAEKLFF
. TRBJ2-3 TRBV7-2 CASSPVGGTDTQYF
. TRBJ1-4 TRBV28 CASSLSDEKLFF
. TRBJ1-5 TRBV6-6 CASSYIQGSGNQPQHF
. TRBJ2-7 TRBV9 CASSVGQTTYEQYF
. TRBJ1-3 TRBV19 CASTGSGNTIYF
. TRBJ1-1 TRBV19 CASSTTPENTEAFF
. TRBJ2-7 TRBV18 CASSAGVAYEQYF
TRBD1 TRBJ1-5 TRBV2 CASTGGQPGSGGNQPQHF
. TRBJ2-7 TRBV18 CASSTTEYYEQYF
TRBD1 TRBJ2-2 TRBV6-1 CASSEWDRGPGELFF
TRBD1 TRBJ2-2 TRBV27 CASSFRGRVYGELFF
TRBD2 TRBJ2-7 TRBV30 CAWSGGTSGVYEQYF
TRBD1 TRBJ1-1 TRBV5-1 CASSLAGQGFGMNTEAFF
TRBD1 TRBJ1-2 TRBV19 CASRTGGFYGYTF
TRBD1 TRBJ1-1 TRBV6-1 CASSNGGQGKTEAFF
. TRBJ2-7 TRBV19 CASSIRDRVGGEQYF
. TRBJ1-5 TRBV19 CASRNLDSFNQPQHF
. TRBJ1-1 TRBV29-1 CSGLRGGAFF
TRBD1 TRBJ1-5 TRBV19 CASSITGARGNQPQHF
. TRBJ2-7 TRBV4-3 CASSQARLSYEQYF
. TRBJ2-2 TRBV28 CASRRPAGELFF
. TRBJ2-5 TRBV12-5 CASGQRIVGETQYF
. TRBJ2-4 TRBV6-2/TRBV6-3 CASSYEWGAKNIQYF
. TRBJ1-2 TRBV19 CASSIEPRSSGYTF
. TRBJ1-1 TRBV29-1 CSAVLGTEAFF
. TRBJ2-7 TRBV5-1 CASSLGATDAYEQYF
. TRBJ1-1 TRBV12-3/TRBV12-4 CASSLQTEAFF
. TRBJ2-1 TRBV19 CASSWAPYNEQFF
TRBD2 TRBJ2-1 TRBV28 CASSSSGTSAYNEQFF
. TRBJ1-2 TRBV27 CASRFLATQNYGYTF
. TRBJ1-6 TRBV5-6 CASSLTETVLTLSPLHF
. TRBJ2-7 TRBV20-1 CSASGGGDTNYEQYF
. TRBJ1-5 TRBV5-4 CASSLYGGNQPQHF
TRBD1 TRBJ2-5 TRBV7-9 CASSRDRGSQETQYF
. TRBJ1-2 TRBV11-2 CASSKDSTYGYTF
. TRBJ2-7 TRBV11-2 CASSLLQSYEQYF
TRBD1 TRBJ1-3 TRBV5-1 CASSAGTAGNTIYF
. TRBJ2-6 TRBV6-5 CASISSGANVLTF
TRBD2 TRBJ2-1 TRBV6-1 CASSEGGGAFYEQFF
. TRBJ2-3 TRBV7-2 CASSLDSTDTQYF
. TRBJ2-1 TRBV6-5 CASSPGLFEQFF
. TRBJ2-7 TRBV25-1 CASKFSYEQYF
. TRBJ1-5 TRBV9 CASSASQGSNQPQHF
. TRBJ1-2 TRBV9 CASSVDSTYGYTF
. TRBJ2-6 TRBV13 CASSTARGLGANVLTF
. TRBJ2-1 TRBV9 CASSVGGGLSYNEQFF
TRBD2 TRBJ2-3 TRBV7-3 CASSLSGGVLDTQYF
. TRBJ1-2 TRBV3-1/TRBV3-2 CASSQDGRGIYGYTF
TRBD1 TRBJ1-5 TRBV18 CASSQGQGGNQPQHF